This TCR beta chain is drawn from a study of T cell responses to AZD1222 COVID-19 vaccine. Study background: Second-dose schedules of about 4 or about 12 weeks were combined.

This clone was found a few times. Antigen specificity is unknown. Assay used: immunoSEQ multiplex PCR; TCRdb lists only in-frame clones, some missing. The profile shows about 99,000 clones, 93% of them singletons. Study-wide results and limits: Spike-specific TCRs gained breadth and depth after people received two AZD1222 doses. Epitopes outside B.1.351 and B.1.1.7 mutated regions reportedly drew nearly half of spike TCRs. Seropositive status at baseline applied to only six AZD1222 recipients.

The clonotype was recovered from an adult in good health. Here the sequenced sample was peripheral blood, taken on day 0 of AZD1222 vaccination.

CDR3 sequence (DNA): TGCAGCGTTGAAATCGGAGGCTACACCTTC. Its protein product is CSVEIGGYTF. The V call is TRBV29-1, the J call TRBJ1-2; unclear D gene. The CDR3 consists of 10 residues. Germline CDR1 SQVTM, CDR2 ANQGSEA. The V end lost 2 bases, the J end lost 8 bases, and 6 bases lay between the germline ends.